This entry concerns a single T cell receptor beta chain. Per the authors' pipeline: It was from reference gene primer amplification that nucleated cell counts were estimated. Sequencing used immunoSEQ multiplex PCR; TCRdb keeps in-frame clones, though not all of them. D and trimming were read from the DNA, whereas the V and J calls and clone size are those reported in that table. The sample contains 150,000 or so clones, about four fifths of which appear only once. Germline CDR1 is LGHNT and CDR2 is FRNRAP. V dropped 7 bases and J dropped 4 bases, with 14 bases sitting between them. CDR3 length: 14 amino acids. This entry is derived from a study of blood T cell repertoires in COVID-19. As for the study in general: Material from acute and convalescent COVID-19 was sourced from the United States, Italy and Spain. Nucleic acid was either cDNA or gDNA, and it came from T cells, B-cell-depleted T cells, or PBMCs.

Followed longitudinally, the Seattle patients had been enrolled during active infection. The sample comprised peripheral blood. The chain carries TRBV12-5 and TRBJ2-1; D is possibly TRBD2 (7 bases). This receptor was obtained from a woman aged 60-75 years with COVID-19, enrolled during active disease. CDR3 residues: CASVGGQGYNEQFF. In DNA form, the CDR3 reads TGTGCTAGTGTCGGGGGGCAAGGGTACAATGAGCAGTTCTTC.